The T cell receptor (beta chain) described here comes from a study of blood T cells in healthy people across ages. Primers used in a second PCR of about 7 to 12 cycles were a sample-barcoded 5' primer and a J-beta primer mix. Each cDNA molecule was tagged by a template-switch adaptor that had 12 random nucleotides. TCRdb reprocessed the 5' RACE reads via MiXCR and lists one record per CDR3 protein. The repertoire holds roughly 1.7 million distinct CDR3 sequences, with roughly 32% as singletons. The CDR3 runs to 15 residues. The V segment lost 2 bases and the J segment 3 bases; nucleotides outside the gene matches: 7. Germline V gene sequence: CDR1 SGHNT, CDR2 YYREEE (reference sequence). This clonotype was seen once.

This TCR was recovered from a woman aged 25 to 39 in good health. This chain uses TRBV5-4 with TRBJ2-7; 8 nucleotides align to TRBD1. Sequences were obtained from blood. The CDR3 DNA is TGTGCCAGCAGCTTAACAGGGGGTAAAAGCTACGAGCAGTACTTC. Amino acids: CASSLTGGKSYEQYF.